This passage covers 2 T cell receptor beta chains from one sample sequenced in a study of blood T cells in healthy people across ages. Next came a second PCR, run for about 6 to 12 cycles, which used a sample-barcoded 5' primer along with a J-beta primer mix. TCRdb re-called the 5' RACE reads through MiXCR, storing one row per CDR3 protein. The sample records 850,000 to 1,000,000 distinct CDR3 sequences, about 51% being singletons. The sample was blood. Receptors were obtained from a woman aged 55-69 years in good health.

This clonotype was counted between two and nine times. The chain employs TRBV12-3 or TRBV12-4 and TRBJ2-7; 8 bases line up with TRBD1. J gave up 6 bases and V 6 bases, and 7 bases lay outside the gene matches. This CDR3 is built from 13 residues. CDR3 bases: TGTGCCAGCAGGGGACAGGATATCGGCGAGCAGTACTTC. Residues: CASRGQDIGEQYF.

This clonotype was seen only a few times. V and J are TRBV10-3 and TRBJ2-3, with 7 bases lining up with TRBD2. Germline trimming cut 5 bases from V and 3 bases from J; bases unmatched to any gene: 14. Germline V gives CDR1 ENHRY, CDR2 SYGVKD. The CDR3 is made up of 17 amino acids. The CDR3 here is CAISPAPRSGVTDTQYF. CDR3 nucleotides: TGTGCCATCAGTCCTGCTCCCAGGAGCGGGGTGACAGATACGCAGTATTTT.